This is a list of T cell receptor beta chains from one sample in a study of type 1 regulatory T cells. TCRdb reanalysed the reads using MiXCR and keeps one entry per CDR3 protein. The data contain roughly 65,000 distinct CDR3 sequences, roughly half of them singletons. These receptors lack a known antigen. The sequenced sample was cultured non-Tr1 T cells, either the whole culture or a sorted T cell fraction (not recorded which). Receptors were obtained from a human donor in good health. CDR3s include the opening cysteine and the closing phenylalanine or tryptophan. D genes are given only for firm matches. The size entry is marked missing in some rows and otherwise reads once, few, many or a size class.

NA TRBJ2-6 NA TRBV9 CASSYFPGTGYSGANVLTF TGTGCCAGCAGCTACTTTCCCGGGACGGGCTACTCTGGGGCCAACGTCCTGACTTTC
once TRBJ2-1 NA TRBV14 CASSRPMGARGGEQFF TGTGCCAGCAGCCGGCCGATGGGGGCCAGAGGTGGTGAGCAGTTCTTC
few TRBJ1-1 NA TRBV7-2 CASSPGRLYTEAFF TGTGCCAGCAGCCCGGGGAGGTTGTACACTGAAGCTTTCTTT
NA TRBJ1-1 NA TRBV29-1 CSAIGGGQTEAFF TGCAGCGCTATCGGGGGGGGTCAAACTGAAGCTTTCTTT
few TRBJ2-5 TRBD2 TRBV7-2 CASSIGLAGAARETQYF TGTGCCAGCAGTATTGGACTAGCGGGGGCCGCCCGCGAGACCCAGTACTTC
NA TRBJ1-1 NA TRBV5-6 CASTNRGAGNTEAFF TGTGCCAGCACGAATCGGGGGGCAGGGAACACTGAAGCTTTCTTT
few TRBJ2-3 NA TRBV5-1 CASSLARWSPVQGTDTQYF TGCGCCAGCAGCTTGGCCAGGTGGTCCCCGGTACAGGGCACAGATACGCAGTATTTT
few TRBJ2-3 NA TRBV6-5 CASRPDSTDTQYF TGTGCCAGCAGACCCGACAGCACAGATACGCAGTATTTT
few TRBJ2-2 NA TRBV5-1 CASSLDRGSNTGELFF TGCGCCAGCAGCTTGGATAGGGGGTCTAACACCGGGGAGCTGTTTTTT
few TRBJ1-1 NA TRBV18 CASSPGNQHTEAFF TGTGCCAGCTCACCGGGGAACCAGCACACTGAAGCTTTCTTT
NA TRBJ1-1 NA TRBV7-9 CASSLNVAPEAFF TGTGCCAGCAGCTTAAATGTGGCCCCTGAAGCTTTCTTT
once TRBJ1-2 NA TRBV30 CAWSEAGTAYGYTF TGTGCCTGGAGTGAAGCCGGGACGGCCTATGGCTACACCTTC
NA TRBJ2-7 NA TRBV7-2 CASSRSLREPYEQYF TGTGCCAGCAGCCGCTCTCTTAGGGAGCCCTACGAGCAGTACTTC
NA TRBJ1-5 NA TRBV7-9 CASSLETGPNQPQHF TGTGCCAGCAGCTTAGAGACAGGACCCAATCAGCCCCAGCATTTT
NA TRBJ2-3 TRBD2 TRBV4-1 CASSQNGLAGGRDTQYF TGCGCCAGCAGCCAAAACGGACTAGCGGGGGGGCGGGATACGCAGTATTTT
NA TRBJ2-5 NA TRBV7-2 CASSLVGRVEETQYF TGTGCCAGCAGCTTAGTAGGAAGGGTTGAAGAGACCCAGTACTTC
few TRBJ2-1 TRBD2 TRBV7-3 CASSPSFSGGGRGHNEQFF TGTGCCAGCAGCCCCTCCTTTAGCGGGGGCGGGAGGGGGCACAATGAGCAGTTCTTC
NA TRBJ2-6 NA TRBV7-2 CASSLGGMRGANVLTF TGTGCCAGCAGCTTAGGGGGCATGAGGGGGGCCAACGTCCTGACTTTC
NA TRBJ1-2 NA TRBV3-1 CASSPDWGLPGYTF TGTGCCAGCAGCCCCGATTGGGGTCTACCGGGCTACACCTTC
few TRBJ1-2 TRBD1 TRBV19 CASSIHLDPTRQGAGGYTF TGTGCCAGTAGTATACACCTCGACCCAACACGACAGGGGGCTGGTGGCTACACCTTC
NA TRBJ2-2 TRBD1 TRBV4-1 CASSQLGQLNTGELFF TGCGCCAGCAGCCAATTGGGACAGCTAAACACCGGGGAGCTGTTTTTT
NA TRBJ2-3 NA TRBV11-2 CASSLDGSSTDTQYF TGTGCCAGCAGCTTAGACGGGTCAAGCACAGATACGCAGTATTTT
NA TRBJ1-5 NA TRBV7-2 CASSLNGYSNQPQHF TGTGCCAGCAGCTTAAATGGCTATAGCAATCAGCCCCAGCATTTT
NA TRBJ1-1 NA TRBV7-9 CASSSPGGLGGTEAFF TGTGCCAGCAGCAGCCCGGGTGGCCTGGGTGGCACTGAAGCTTTCTTT